This T cell receptor (beta chain) was identified during a study of CD8 T cells in cerebrospinal fluid in Alzheimer's disease. Germline CDR1 reads SGHTA; CDR2 reads FQGNSA. This CDR3 spans 18 amino acids. With the 10x single-cell sequencing reads reprocessed, TCRdb shows one record per CDR3 protein and no DNA. The sample table sets out 1,700 or so distinct CDR3 sequences. The chain couples TRBV7-2 to TRBJ2-3; TCRdb's assignment of TRBD2 cannot be checked, as there is no DNA. The TCR was taken from a human donor with mild cognitive impairment. The sample taken for sequencing was cerebrospinal fluid. CDR3 region: CASSLAHGVGGTIHTQYF.